The 6 T cell receptor beta chains reported below all come from one sample, sequenced in a study of long-term antiretroviral therapy in people with HIV. They ran version v3.0 of the immunoSEQ assay at survey level. Sequencing used immunoSEQ multiplex PCR; TCRdb keeps in-frame clones, though not all of them. The data hold approximately 17,000 clones, with over 75% observed a single time. The specimen was unsorted PBMCs, collected about 2.1 years before starting antiretroviral therapy. The receptors were gathered from a man between 25 and 39 years old with HIV.

V usage is TRBV14 and J usage is TRBJ2-5, with 12 bases fitting TRBD2. CDR3 size: 15 residues. Germline CDR1 and CDR2: SGHDN and FVKESK. Trimming removed 1 base from V and 5 bases from J; junction bases left unmatched: 2. CDR3 coding DNA: TGTGCCAGCAGCCAAGGACTAGCGGGAGTGGAGACCCAGTACTTC. Encoded protein: CASSQGLAGVETQYF.

J is TRBJ2-5 and V is TRBV5-5; D not resolved. There are 13 residues in the CDR3. Germline V gene sequence: CDR1 SGHKS, CDR2 YYEKEE (reference sequence). CDR3 amino acids: CASNRAGQETQYF. The CDR3, as DNA: TGTGCTAGTAATCGGGCAGGACAAGAGACCCAGTACTTC.

The chain has TRBV19 and TRBJ1-2; 9 nucleotides align to TRBD1. Germline assignment: CDR1 LNHDA and CDR2 SQIVND (reference sequence). The J segment lost 8 bases and the V segment lost 6 bases, leaving 10 bases of the junction unmatched. The CDR3 runs 14 residues. CDR3 amino acids: CASRPLQGAGGYTF. In nucleotides, the CDR3 is TGTGCCAGTAGGCCCCTACAGGGGGCCGGGGGCTACACCTTC.

The rearrangement joins TRBV6-1 to TRBJ2-1; possibly TRBD1 for D (5 bases). Trimming pared 0 bases from V and 4 bases from J, leaving 7 bases between. The CDR3 has 14 amino acids. Germline V gene sequence: CDR1 MNHNS, CDR2 SASEGT. The CDR3 reads CASSEARQYNEQFF. CDR3 nucleotide sequence: TGTGCCAGCAGTGAAGCCAGACAGTACAATGAGCAGTTCTTC.

This clone was detected only once. The CDR3 here is CASSGRRGEQYF. The CDR3, as DNA: TGTGCCAGCAGCGGCCGCAGAGGCGAGCAGTACTTC. The chain uses TRBV9 and TRBJ2-7; D not resolved. The CDR3 spans 12 residues. Trimming removed 3 bases from V and 6 bases from J, with 10 bases in between. The V gene's germline CDR1 is SGDLS and CDR2 YYNGEE.

The V call is TRBV7-2, the J call TRBJ2-1, with D possibly being TRBD1 or TRBD2 (6 bases each). This CDR3 is 14 amino acids long. V lost 2 bases and J lost 7, with 12 bases in between. Germline assignment: CDR1 SGHTA and CDR2 FQGNSA. The CDR3 here is CASSLWGAGNEQFF. CDR3 DNA sequence: TGTGCCAGCAGCTTATGGGGGGCGGGGAATGAGCAGTTCTTC.